Each of the 31 T cell receptor beta chains below was sequenced from the same sample in a study of blood T cell repertoires in COVID-19. Libraries were prepared by immunoSEQ multiplex PCR; TCRdb keeps only in-frame clonotypes and omits some of them. The sample has roughly 300,000 clones; 90% are singletons. The sequencing input was PBMCs or T cells enriched from blood (not recorded which). These receptors originate from a woman between 25 and 40 years old who had recovered from COVID-19.

The chain joins TRBV30 to TRBJ2-2; 9 bases align to TRBD2. The CDR3 is 13 amino acids. Germline loops: CDR1 GTSNPN, CDR2 SVGIG (reference sequence). V dropped 4 bases and J dropped 6; count of bases not matched to a gene: 3. This CDR3 is CAWNGGRAGELFF. The CDR3 DNA is TGTGCCTGGAATGGCGGGAGGGCCGGGGAGCTGTTTTTT.

The CDR3 loop is CASSAQLAGDSYEQYF. CDR3 in DNA: TGTGCCAGTAGTGCTCAACTAGCGGGAGATTCCTACGAGCAGTACTTC. The genes are TRBV19 and TRBJ2-7; the match to TRBD2 covers 11 bases. The germline V gene has CDR1 LNHDA and CDR2 SQIVND (reference sequence). The CDR3 is 16 amino acids. V dropped 5 bases and J dropped 1; count of bases not matched to a gene: 7.

The CDR3 loop is CATSRDRQPYGYTF. DNA of the CDR3: TGTGCCACCAGTAGGGACAGGCAACCCTATGGCTACACCTTC. The rearrangement links TRBV24-1 to TRBJ1-2; 8 bases agree with TRBD1. V was clipped by 6 bases and J by 4 bases; unmatched bases: 6. Germline V gene sequence: CDR1 KGHDR, CDR2 SFDVKD. CDR3 length equals 14 residues.

This chain links TRBV5-6 with TRBJ2-7, with D possibly being TRBD1 (6 bases). The germline CDR1 and CDR2 sequences are SGHDT and YYEEEE. The germline V and J ends were trimmed by 3 bases and 2 bases, with 12 bases remaining between them. The CDR3 is 14 residues long. CDR3 region: CASSYTGLAYEQYF. The CDR3 nucleotides read TGTGCCAGCAGCTACACAGGGTTGGCCTACGAGCAGTACTTC.

CDR3 amino acids: CASSFGQGGTGELFF. The DNA of the CDR3 is TGCGCCAGCAGCTTCGGACAGGGCGGCACCGGGGAGCTGTTTTTT. The chain recombines TRBV5-1 with TRBJ2-2; 8 bases fit TRBD1. V lost 2 bases to trimming and J lost 4 bases; unmatched junction nucleotides: 4. Germline CDR1 reads SGHRS; CDR2 reads YFSETQ. CDR3 size: 15 residues.

CDR3 bases: TGTGCCAGCACCCCGCAGGGCGCCGGGGAGCTGTTTTTT. Protein product: CASTPQGAGELFF. The J gene is TRBJ2-2, the V gene TRBV27, with D perhaps TRBD1 (5 bases). The V end lost 7 bases, the J end lost 6 bases, and 12 bases lay between the germline ends. Per the germline V gene, CDR1 is MNHEY and CDR2 is SMNVEV (reference sequence). The CDR3 consists of 13 residues.

This chain links TRBV15 with TRBJ1-2; D is unclear. Per germline, CDR1 LNHNV and CDR2 YYDKDF (reference sequence). The CDR3 has 15 residues. The V and J ends lost 0 bases and 2 bases respectively, with 10 bases between them. In DNA form, the CDR3 reads TGTGCCACCAGCAGAGATATTCTTTCGAACTATGGCTACACCTTC. Its translation: CATSRDILSNYGYTF.

The rearrangement uses TRBV28 and TRBJ1-6; 8 positions match TRBD1. The CDR3 extends over 16 amino acids. The V and J ends lost 6 bases and 7 bases, in that order; junction bases with no gene match: 11. Germline lookup yields CDR1 MDHEN and CDR2 SYDVKM. The CDR3 bases are TGTGCCAGCAGGACACAGGGGGTGCGGTCAAATTCACCCCTCCACTTT. Its protein product is CASRTQGVRSNSPLHF.

As concerns this clone: One junction end does not reproduce the germline sequence, and a read error may be involved. The chain is built from TRBV2 and TRBJ1-4, with 10 bases matching TRBD1. Germline CDR1 reads SNHLY; CDR2 reads FYNNEI. This CDR3 comprises 11 residues. CDR3 bases: TGTGCCAGCAGTGGCCGACAGGGGGCGGTTTTT. Translating it yields CASSGRQGAVF.

J is TRBJ1-1 and V is TRBV19, with TRBD1 matching over 10 bases. The CDR3 is 16 amino acids. Germline-derived CDR1 and CDR2 are LNHDA and SQIVND (reference sequence). Unmatched junction bases numbered 5, after V lost 4 bases and J lost 0 bases. CDR3: CASSRGQGGLNTEAFF. In DNA form, the CDR3 reads TGTGCCAGTAGTAGAGGACAGGGGGGCCTGAACACTGAAGCTTTCTTT.

The chain employs TRBV28 and TRBJ1-2, with 7 bases identical to TRBD1. The CDR3 extends over 14 amino acids. Germline trimming cut 2 bases from V and 5 bases from J; bases unmatched to any gene: 5. CDR1 is MDHEN and CDR2 is SYDVKM in the germline V gene. The CDR3 is CASSLLTRGYGYTF. DNA for the CDR3: TGTGCCAGCAGTTTACTAACCAGGGGGTATGGCTACACCTTC.

The V and J genes are TRBV3-1 (or the pseudogene TRBV3-2) and TRBJ2-7; 8 bases map to TRBD1. The germline V gene encodes CDR1 LGHDT and CDR2 YNNKEL (reference sequence). The CDR3 sequence is 14 residues long. The ends lost 1 base at V and 2 bases at J; junction bases unmatched: 1. The CDR3 bases are TGTGCCAGCAGCCAAGGGACAGGGACCTACGAGCAGTACTTC. This sequence encodes CASSQGTGTYEQYF.

The gene calls are TRBV9 and TRBJ2-2; TRBD1 might be the D (6 bases). Trimming stripped 2 bases from V and 5 bases from J, with 19 bases between. The CDR3 is made up of 17 amino acids. Germline V gene data show CDR1 as SGDLS and CDR2 as YYNGEE. This CDR3 reads CASSVVQGGLRTGELFF. In DNA form, the CDR3 reads TGTGCCAGCAGCGTGGTACAGGGTGGTTTGAGAACCGGGGAGCTGTTTTTT.

V and J are TRBV19 and TRBJ1-3, with D unclear. Per the germline V gene, CDR1 is LNHDA and CDR2 is SQIVND (reference sequence). The CDR3 loop spans 14 amino acids. The V end lost 3 bases, the J end lost 3 bases, and 9 bases lay between the germline ends. In DNA, the CDR3 is TGTGCCAGTAGTATTTTGGAGGTTGGAAACACCATATATTTT. This encodes CASSILEVGNTIYF.

The rearrangement links TRBV7-2 to TRBJ2-1, with unresolved D. Germline loops: CDR1 SGHTA, CDR2 FQGNSA. V shed 5 bases and J shed 6 bases, with 11 bases lying between them. The CDR3 has 13 amino acids. Written as DNA, the CDR3 is TGTGCCAGCAGCAGTACAGTGCGCAATGAGCAGTTCTTC. Protein product: CASSSTVRNEQFF.

In the case of this clone: The same CDR3 is also encoded by other DNA sequences in this sample. This rearrangement joins TRBV6-5 to TRBJ1-2; TRBD1 aligns across 10 bases. J gave up 8 bases and V 2 bases, and 2 bases lay outside the gene matches. Germline assignment: CDR1 MNHEY and CDR2 SVGAGI. The CDR3 is 13 residues long. CDR3 sequence (DNA): TGTGCCAGCAGTTACGGGACAGGGGAAGGCTACACCTTC. It is translated as CASSYGTGEGYTF.

V is TRBV5-6 and J is TRBJ2-7, with TRBD1 matching over 8 bases. The germline V gene encodes CDR1 SGHDT and CDR2 YYEEEE. V was pared by 0 bases and J by 6 bases, with 8 bases of the junction left unmatched. The CDR3 has 15 residues. The CDR3 protein is CASSLGQGTSLEQYF. CDR3 nucleotides: TGTGCCAGCAGCTTGGGACAGGGGACTTCTCTCGAGCAGTACTTC.

The chain uses TRBV27 and TRBJ2-7; D uncertain. V lost 5 bases to trimming and J lost 3 bases, with 17 bases between them. The CDR3 loop spans 15 amino acids. Germline V CDR1 and CDR2: MNHEY, SMNVEV (reference sequence). Here the CDR3 reads CASSPRSEKNYEQYF. In DNA form, the CDR3 reads TGTGCCAGCAGTCCCCGGAGCGAGAAGAACTACGAGCAGTACTTC.

The rearrangement joins TRBV28 to TRBJ2-7; the D gene is possibly TRBD1 (5 bases). The germline V and J ends were trimmed by 3 bases and 3 bases, with 12 bases remaining between them. The CDR3 runs 14 residues. The germline gives CDR1 MDHEN, CDR2 SYDVKM. CDR3 region: CASSLSRADYEQYF. The CDR3, as DNA: TGTGCCAGCAGTTTGAGCAGGGCAGACTACGAGCAGTACTTC.

The rearrangement uses TRBV4-3 and TRBJ1-1; 7 bases agree with TRBD1. With 0 bases clipped from V and 4 bases from J, the junction kept 5 bases outside the gene matches. The CDR3 covers 15 residues. The V gene's germline CDR1 is LGHNA and CDR2 YSLEER. This chain's CDR3 is CASSQDPQGVTEAFF. CDR3 in DNA: TGCGCCAGCAGCCAAGATCCGCAGGGGGTCACTGAAGCTTTCTTT.

The V call is TRBV5-1, the J call TRBJ2-3; TRBD2 agrees at 8 bases. The CDR3 runs to 16 residues. The V gene end was trimmed by 5 bases and the J gene end by 2 bases; junction bases not matched to a gene: 10. Germline-derived CDR1 and CDR2 are SGHRS and YFSETQ. The CDR3 here is CASSFSTSGTTDTQYF. The CDR3 nucleotides read TGCGCCAGCAGTTTCTCTACTAGCGGAACCACAGATACGCAGTATTTT.

The chain couples TRBV3-1 (or the pseudogene TRBV3-2) to TRBJ1-3; D remains ambiguous. Per the germline V gene, CDR1 is LGHDT and CDR2 is YNNKEL (reference sequence). The V gene lost 3 bases and the J gene lost 1 base, with 7 bases spanning the gap. The CDR3 has 14 residues. CDR3 amino acids: CASSQTKSGNTIYF. For the CDR3, the DNA is TGTGCCAGCAGCCAGACAAAATCTGGAAACACCATATATTTT.

The J gene is TRBJ2-1, the V gene TRBV5-1; the D gene is possibly TRBD2 (5 bases). This CDR3 is 15 amino acids long. Trimming stripped 6 bases from V and 2 bases from J, with 15 bases between. CDR1 is SGHRS, CDR2 YFSETQ, per germline. CDR3 bases: TGCGCCAGCATCTCGGCGGGCCCTACCTACAATGAGCAGTTCTTC. Encoded protein: CASISAGPTYNEQFF.

V and J are TRBV5-6 and TRBJ1-1; 9 nucleotides match TRBD1. Germline values: CDR1 SGHDT, CDR2 YYEEEE. The CDR3 extends over 16 amino acids. Losses at the gene ends were 2 bases for V and 0 bases for J; bases not matched to a gene: 5. The CDR3 nucleotides are TGTGCCAGCAGCTTATACAGGGGGCAGATGAACACTGAAGCTTTCTTT. Amino acid sequence: CASSLYRGQMNTEAFF.

This rearrangement joins TRBV27 to TRBJ2-1; the D is unclear. There are 16 residues in the CDR3. Trimming cost V 2 bases and J 2 bases, with 13 bases left between them. CDR1 and CDR2 (germline): MNHEY, SMNVEV (reference sequence). DNA of the CDR3: TGTGCCAGCAGTTTAGAAGGAGCTTATCCCTACAATGAGCAGTTCTTC. Translation: CASSLEGAYPYNEQFF.

This chain links TRBV5-6 with TRBJ2-2, with no clear D. V was trimmed by 1 base and J by 7 bases, leaving 5 bases between them. This CDR3 contains 12 residues. Germline V gene lookup returns CDR1 SGHDT and CDR2 YYEEEE. CDR3 sequence reads: CASSLNGGELFF. The DNA of the CDR3 is TGTGCCAGCAGCTTGAACGGCGGGGAGCTGTTTTTT. The full variable domain, in which reference TRBV5-6 and TRBJ2-2 provide the parts outside the CDR3, is DAGVTQSPTHLIKTRGQQVTLRCSPKSGHDTVSWYQQALGQGPQFIFQYYEEEERQRGNFPDRFSGHQFPNYSSELNVNALLLGDSALYLCASSLNGGELFFGEGSRLTVL.

Notes on this clone: At one boundary the junction diverges from the germline segment, which might be a read error. The rearrangement links TRBV4-3 to TRBJ1-2; D not certain. The CDR3 contains 13 residues. The germline CDR1 and CDR2 sequences are LGHNA and YSLEER. CDR3 DNA: TGCGCCAGCAGCCAAGCCCCCCTGTCGTCGATCGGTTTC. Protein: CASSQAPLSSIGF.

The rearrangement joins TRBV19 to TRBJ1-1; perhaps TRBD1 as D (5 bases). Germline values: CDR1 LNHDA, CDR2 SQIVND (reference sequence). This CDR3 has 14 residues. V gave up 7 bases and J gave up 5 bases, with 17 bases separating them. CDR3 bases: TGTGCCAGTACTTCCGGGCAGGGTTGGACTGAAGCTTTCTTT. Protein sequence: CASTSGQGWTEAFF.

The sample holds a few counts of this clone. The gene calls are TRBV18 and TRBJ1-5; D unresolved. CDR1 KGHSH and CDR2 LQKENI come from the germline V gene. The CDR3 runs 15 residues. V gave up 6 bases and J gave up 0 bases, with 12 bases separating them. This CDR3 reads CASSSRRDSNQPQHF. The DNA of the CDR3 is TGTGCCAGCTCTTCTAGACGGGATAGCAATCAGCCCCAGCATTTT.

The chain combines TRBV7-9 with TRBJ1-4, with 9 bases fitting TRBD1. The CDR3 length is 17 residues. The V and J ends lost 5 bases and 2 bases, in that order; junction bases with no gene match: 9. The germline CDR1 and CDR2 sequences are SEHNR and FQNEAQ (reference sequence). CDR3 in amino acids: CASSRDRDFLTNEKLFF. CDR3 coding DNA: TGTGCCAGCAGCCGGGACAGGGATTTTTTGACTAATGAAAAACTGTTTTTT.

The V and J genes are TRBV5-6 and TRBJ2-1, with D tentatively TRBD1 (5 bases). The CDR3 has 15 amino acids. Trimming pared 5 bases from V and 2 bases from J, leaving 14 bases between. CDR1 SGHDT and CDR2 YYEEEE come from the germline V gene. CDR3 nucleotide sequence: TGTGCCAGCAGTCCCGGAACAGGACCCTACAATGAGCAGTTCTTC. Residues: CASSPGTGPYNEQFF.